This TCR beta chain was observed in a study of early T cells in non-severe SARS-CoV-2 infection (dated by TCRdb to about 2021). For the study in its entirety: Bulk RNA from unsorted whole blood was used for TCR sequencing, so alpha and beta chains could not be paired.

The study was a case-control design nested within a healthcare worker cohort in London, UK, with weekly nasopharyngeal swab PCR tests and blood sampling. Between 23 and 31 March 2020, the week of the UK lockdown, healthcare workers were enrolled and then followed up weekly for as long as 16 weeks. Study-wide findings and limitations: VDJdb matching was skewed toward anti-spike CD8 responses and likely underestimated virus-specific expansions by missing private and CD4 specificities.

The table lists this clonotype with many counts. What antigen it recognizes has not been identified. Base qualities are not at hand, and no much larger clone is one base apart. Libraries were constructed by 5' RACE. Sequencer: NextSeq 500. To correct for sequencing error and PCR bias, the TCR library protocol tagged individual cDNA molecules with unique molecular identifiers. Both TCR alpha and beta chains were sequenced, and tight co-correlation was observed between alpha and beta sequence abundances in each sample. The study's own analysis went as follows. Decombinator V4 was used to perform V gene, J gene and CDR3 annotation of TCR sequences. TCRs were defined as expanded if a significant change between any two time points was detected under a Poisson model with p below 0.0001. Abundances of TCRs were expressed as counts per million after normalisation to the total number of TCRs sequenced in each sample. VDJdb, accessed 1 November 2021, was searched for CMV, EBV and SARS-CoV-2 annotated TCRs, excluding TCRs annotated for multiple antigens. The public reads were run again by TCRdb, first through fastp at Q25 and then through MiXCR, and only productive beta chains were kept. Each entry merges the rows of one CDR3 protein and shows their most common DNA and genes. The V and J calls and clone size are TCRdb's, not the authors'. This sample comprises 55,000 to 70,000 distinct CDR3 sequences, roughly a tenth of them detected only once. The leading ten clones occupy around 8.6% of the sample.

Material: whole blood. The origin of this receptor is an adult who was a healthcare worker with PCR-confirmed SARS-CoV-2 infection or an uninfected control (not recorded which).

Read as DNA, the sequence is TGTGCCATCAGTGAGTCGAAGGTCGGCGGGAGGGTAAATGAGCAGTTCTTC. Its product reads: CAISESKVGGRVNEQFF. Recombination linked TRBV10-3 to TRBJ2-1; 9 central nucleotides agree with TRBD2. From the germline V gene, CDR1 is ENHRY and CDR2 is SYGVKD. The CDR3 measures 17 amino acids from cysteine to phenylalanine. Only the CDR3 region is kept as DNA, spanning 51 bases read in frame from base 1. V trim: 0 bases; J trim: 7 bases; unmatched bases: 10.